The subject of this entry is one T cell receptor beta chain. Under the authors' procedure: Amplifying reference gene primers gave estimates of nucleated cell counts. Some clones are missing from TCRdb's copy, which holds only in-frame ones; the method was immunoSEQ multiplex PCR. The V and J calls and clone size were taken over from that table, and D and trimming were inferred from the DNA. Here the sample spans roughly 260,000 clones, roughly 84% being singletons. The data are from a study of blood T cell repertoires in COVID-19. The overall study: COVID-19 samples from acute and convalescent phases originated in the United States, Italy and Spain.

V was cut by 2 bases and J by 4 bases, with 9 bases left in between. Germline-derived CDR1 and CDR2 are MDHEN and SYDVKM. This CDR3 has 13 residues. This chain joins TRBV28 and TRBJ2-7, with unresolved D. Sequencing was carried out using peripheral blood. The origin of this receptor is a woman in her thirties or forties who had recovered from COVID-19. DNA of the CDR3: TGTGCCAGCAGTTTAACCGATAGATACGAGCAGTACTTC. Protein sequence: CASSLTDRYEQYF.